Listed here are 3 T cell receptor beta chains from one sample, sequenced in a study of OX40 agonist ivuxolimab in advanced cancers. The repertoire was sequenced with immunoSEQ multiplex PCR; TCRdb's copy has only in-frame clones and lacks some. The sample holds 70,000 or so clones, 85% to 90% seen once. The sequencing here drew on CD4+ or CD8+ T cells sorted from blood, taken in a trial of the OX40 agonist ivuxolimab. These receptors were taken from an adult with an advanced solid tumor such as melanoma, head and neck, liver or kidney cancer.

Written as DNA, the CDR3 is TGTGCCAGCAGCCTCTCCCGGACGGGGAACACTGAAGCTTTCTTT. Amino acids: CASSLSRTGNTEAFF. The chain has TRBV14 and TRBJ1-1, with unresolved D. Germline loops: CDR1 SGHDN, CDR2 FVKESK. The CDR3 has 15 amino acids. V was cut by 4 bases and J by 1 base, with 13 bases left in between.

The chain couples TRBV7-2 to TRBJ2-7, with D maybe TRBD1 (6 bases). The CDR3 runs 15 residues. Per the germline V gene, CDR1 is SGHTA and CDR2 is FQGNSA. Trimming left V 1 base short and J 2 bases short, with 12 bases between. CDR3 sequence (DNA): TGTGCCAGCAGCTTAGGCGGGCAGGGGACCTACGAGCAGTACTTC. Protein: CASSLGGQGTYEQYF.

The chain employs TRBV5-1 and TRBJ1-2; D may be TRBD1 (6 bases). V was cut by 0 bases and J by 4 bases, with 16 bases left in between. Germline-derived CDR1 and CDR2 are SGHRS and YFSETQ. The CDR3 has 16 amino acids. The CDR3 reads CASSLEAGALGYGYTF. For the CDR3, the DNA is TGCGCCAGCAGCTTGGAGGCAGGGGCCCTCGGCTATGGCTACACCTTC.